A single sample is the source of the 30 T cell receptor beta chains below, sequenced in a study of blood T cell repertoires in COVID-19. Some clones are missing from TCRdb's copy, which holds only in-frame ones; the method was immunoSEQ multiplex PCR. The sample has 350,000 or so clones, around nine tenths seen once. The source material was peripheral blood. These receptors were taken from a woman in her sixties or seventies with COVID-19, enrolled during active disease.

V is TRBV7-8 and J is TRBJ2-7; possibly TRBD1 for D (6 bases). The CDR3 covers 15 residues. V shed 1 base and J shed 3 bases, with 13 bases lying between them. Germline V gene data show CDR1 as SGHVS and CDR2 as FQNEAQ. CDR3 residues: CASSLGPGVDYEQYF. The CDR3 region has the DNA TGTGCCAGCAGCTTAGGCCCAGGGGTGGACTACGAGCAGTACTTC.

The rearrangement links TRBV5-4 to TRBJ2-2; 7 bases agree with TRBD1. CDR3 length: 16 amino acids. Germline CDR1 reads SGHNT; CDR2 reads YYREEE (reference sequence). V shed 5 bases and J 4 bases; nucleotides not matched to a gene: 11. As DNA, the CDR3 is TGTGCCAGCAGGGTCTCCGGGACAGCCACCACCGGGGAGCTGTTTTTT. Its protein is CASRVSGTATTGELFF.

This clone was counted a single time. The chain joins TRBV9 to TRBJ2-7; possibly TRBD2 for D (6 bases). V was pared by 3 bases and J by 4 bases, with 20 bases between. The CDR3 length is 16 residues. CDR1 is SGDLS and CDR2 is YYNGEE in the germline V gene. This chain's CDR3 is CASSDEGNSGGYEQYF. DNA for the CDR3: TGTGCCAGCAGCGATGAAGGTAATAGCGGTGGTTACGAGCAGTACTTC.

The V gene is TRBV7-2, the J gene TRBJ2-1, with 8 bases that match TRBD2. The CDR3 sequence is 16 residues long. J gave up 4 bases and V 11 bases, and 16 bases lay outside the gene matches. Germline assignment: CDR1 SGHTA and CDR2 FQGNSA. CDR3 amino acids: CALRQAGGGHYNEQFF. The CDR3 nucleotides are TGTGCCCTCCGGCAGGCCGGGGGGGGCCATTACAATGAGCAGTTCTTC.

The genes are TRBV5-1 and TRBJ2-5; 12 bases are a match to TRBD2. In germline, CDR1 is SGHRS, CDR2 YFSETQ. Trimming removed 4 bases from V and 5 bases from J; junction bases left unmatched: 9. This CDR3 spans 16 amino acids. Here the CDR3 reads CASSTGLAGLDETQYF. The CDR3 region has the DNA TGCGCCAGCAGCACTGGACTAGCGGGGCTCGATGAGACCCAGTACTTC. Full variable domain (outside the CDR3, taken from reference TRBV5-1 and TRBJ2-5): KAGVTQTPRYLIKTRGQQVTLSCSPISGHRSVSWYQQTPGQGLQFLFEYFSETQRNKGNFPGRFSGRQFSNSRSEMNVSTLELGDSALYLCASSTGLAGLDETQYFGPGTRLLVL.

This clone was seen more than once but under ten times. The rearrangement joins TRBV3-1 (or the pseudogene TRBV3-2) to TRBJ2-3; D gene uncertain. This CDR3 has 12 amino acids. V was shortened by 2 bases and J by 4 bases, with 4 bases between the two germline ends. Per the germline V gene, CDR1 is LGHDT and CDR2 is YNNKEL (reference sequence). This CDR3 is CASSQIADTQYF. The CDR3 DNA is TGTGCCAGCAGCCAAATCGCAGATACGCAGTATTTT.

The CDR3 region is CASGLTGGGNTIYF. The CDR3 nucleotides read TGTGCTAGTGGTTTGACAGGGGGTGGAAACACCATATATTTT. The chain joins TRBV12-5 to TRBJ1-3, with 8 bases fitting TRBD1. V trimming: 2 bases; J trimming: 3 bases; junction bases outside the gene matches: 0. The CDR3 extends over 14 amino acids. Germline V lookup: CDR1 LGHNT, CDR2 FRNRAP.

The chain carries TRBV6-1 and TRBJ1-2; 10 bases fit TRBD1. V lost 1 base, J lost 1 base, and 6 bases stayed unmatched. CDR3 length equals 17 residues. Germline loops: CDR1 MNHNS, CDR2 SASEGT. Here the CDR3 DNA reads TGTGCCAGCAGTGAAGGGGACAGGGGTTTCCTTAACTATGGCTACACCTTC. Translating gives CASSEGDRGFLNYGYTF.

The J gene is TRBJ2-5, the V gene TRBV7-2; D may be TRBD1 (5 bases). The germline V gene encodes CDR1 SGHTA and CDR2 FQGNSA. This CDR3 comprises 13 residues. Trimming stripped 6 bases from V and 4 bases from J, with 12 bases between. In DNA, the CDR3 is TGTGCCAGCAGTCCACAGGTTCTAGAGACCCAGTACTTC. This codes for CASSPQVLETQYF.

The V call is TRBV5-4, the J call TRBJ2-7; TRBD2 matches at 7 bases. Per the germline V gene, CDR1 is SGHNT and CDR2 is YYREEE (reference sequence). V shed 0 bases and J 6 bases; nucleotides not matched to a gene: 6. The CDR3 consists of 14 residues. Here the CDR3 reads CASSLGDYSGEQYF. Here the CDR3 DNA reads TGTGCCAGCAGCTTGGGGGACTATTCGGGCGAGCAGTACTTC.

The CDR3 here is CASSSDRGGDTEAFF. CDR3 coding DNA: TGTGCCAGCAGCTCCGACCGGGGAGGCGACACTGAAGCTTTCTTT. The V gene is TRBV27, the J gene TRBJ1-1, with D uncertain. CDR3 length: 15 residues. The germline V gene has CDR1 MNHEY and CDR2 SMNVEV (reference sequence). V lost 6 bases and J 3 bases, leaving 17 bases between the germline ends.

The chain recombines TRBV7-2 with TRBJ1-6, with 7 bases that match TRBD1. Germline CDR1 reads SGHTA; CDR2 reads FQGNSA. V shed 3 bases, J shed 4 bases, and the junction held 3 bases outside the gene matches. The CDR3 is 15 residues long. The CDR3 DNA sequence: TGTGCCAGCAGCTTGATGGGACAGTATAATTCACCCCTCCACTTT. This sequence encodes CASSLMGQYNSPLHF.

This clone has just one count. The chain uses TRBV23-1 and TRBJ2-3; D uncertain. TRBV23-1 is an open reading frame whose function is uncertain. CDR3 length equals 14 residues. Trimming took off 2 bases at V and 6 bases at J, with 12 bases between the two ends. The CDR3 spells CASSQPPYRDTQYF. The CDR3 DNA sequence: TGCGCCAGCAGTCAACCCCCCTATCGTGATACGCAGTATTTT.

The CDR3 protein is CSVTKSGRYEQYF. CDR3 sequence (DNA): TGCAGTGTTACTAAGAGCGGGAGATACGAGCAGTACTTC. This sequence joins TRBV29-1 and TRBJ2-7, with 8 bases that match TRBD2. The germline V gene encodes CDR1 SQVTM and CDR2 ANQGSEA. The CDR3 length is 13 residues.

The V and J genes are TRBV6-1 and TRBJ1-1; TRBD1 matches 11 bases. The CDR3 sequence is 16 residues long. The germline CDR1 and CDR2 sequences are MNHNS and SASEGT. The trim removed 3 bases at V and 11 bases at J, leaving 14 bases unmatched. CDR3 sequence: CASSDILGGQGVDAFF. The CDR3 region has the DNA TGTGCCAGCAGTGATATTTTAGGGGGACAGGGGGTGGATGCTTTCTTT.

The chain joins TRBV7-3 to TRBJ2-1, with 8 nucleotides matching TRBD1. CDR1 and CDR2 (germline): SGHTA, FQGTGA. CDR3 length equals 13 residues. V lost 5 bases, J lost 8 bases, and 5 bases stayed unmatched. CDR3 nucleotides: TGTGCCAGCAGCCTCACAGGGGGGCATGAGCAGTTCTTC. Protein product: CASSLTGGHEQFF.

About this clone: The sample carries other DNA sequences with the same CDR3. The V call is TRBV5-1, the J call TRBJ2-7; 7 bases align to TRBD2. Germline loops: CDR1 SGHRS, CDR2 YFSETQ. This CDR3 is built from 16 residues. Trimming cost V 4 bases and J 5 bases; bases outside gene matches: 15. This CDR3 is CASSLSPPGLVDEQYF. CDR3 coding DNA: TGCGCCAGCAGCCTATCCCCGCCAGGACTAGTCGACGAGCAGTACTTC.

V gene TRBV19 combines with J gene TRBJ1-5; 10 bases fit TRBD1. The CDR3 extends over 16 amino acids. Per the germline V gene, CDR1 is LNHDA and CDR2 is SQIVND (reference sequence). The trim removed 4 bases at V and 0 bases at J, leaving 3 bases unmatched. The CDR3 nucleotides are TGTGCCAGTAGTACCTGGACAGGGGGTAGCAATCAGCCCCAGCATTTT. Translated: CASSTWTGGSNQPQHF.

The rearrangement links TRBV9 to TRBJ1-3; 7 bases align to TRBD1. Germline V lookup: CDR1 SGDLS, CDR2 YYNGEE. V was pared by 0 bases and J by 3 bases, with 9 bases of the junction left unmatched. This CDR3 contains 17 residues. CDR3 sequence (DNA): TGTGCCAGCAGCGTAGAACGCCGGGACAGAGATGGAAACACCATATATTTT. Protein product: CASSVERRDRDGNTIYF. The whole variable domain, filled in from reference TRBV9 and TRBJ1-3, reads DSGVTQTPKHLITATGQRVTLRCSPRSGDLSVYWYQQSLDQGLQFLIQYYNGEERAKGNILERFSAQQFPDLHSELNLSSLELGDSALYFCASSVERRDRDGNTIYFGEGSWLTVV.

The chain is built from TRBV12-5 and TRBJ1-1; 7 bases match TRBD1. This CDR3 region has 15 residues. V lost 1 base and J lost 4; bases outside the gene matches: 6. Germline CDR1 is LGHNT and CDR2 is FRNRAP. Here the CDR3 reads CASGLAQGMGTEAFF. The CDR3, as DNA: TGTGCTAGTGGTTTGGCACAGGGGATGGGCACTGAAGCTTTCTTT.

The chain is built from TRBV19 and TRBJ1-2; D call uncertain. Germline CDR1 and CDR2: LNHDA and SQIVND (reference sequence). There are 14 residues in the CDR3. Trimming pared 3 bases from V and 4 bases from J, leaving 12 bases between. For the CDR3, the DNA is TGTGCCAGTAGTATCTTTGGAGGACTCTATGGCTACACCTTC. The encoded protein is CASSIFGGLYGYTF.

The chain employs TRBV7-9 and TRBJ1-1, with TRBD1 matching over 12 bases. The V and J ends lost 5 bases and 14 bases, in that order; junction bases with no gene match: 9. The germline V gene encodes CDR1 SEHNR and CDR2 FQNEAQ (reference sequence). The CDR3 sequence is 13 residues long. CDR3 DNA sequence: TGTGCCAGCAGCCCCGGGACAGGGGGCGCGTGGTTCTTT. This codes for CASSPGTGGAWFF.

CDR3 DNA: TGTGCCAGCAGCCAAAGTCTCTCCGACAGAGCTGGCTACACCTTC. It yields the protein CASSQSLSDRAGYTF. The chain employs TRBV3-1 (or the pseudogene TRBV3-2) and TRBJ1-2; weak D call: TRBD1 (5 bases). The CDR3 extends over 15 amino acids. Germline CDR1 reads LGHDT; CDR2 reads YNNKEL (reference sequence). Between the trimmed V and J ends, which lost 2 bases and 7 bases, there was a span of 17 bases.

The V call is TRBV6-1, the J call TRBJ1-1; the D gene is possibly TRBD1 (5 bases). There are 13 residues in the CDR3. The V gene's germline CDR1 is MNHNS and CDR2 SASEGT. V lost 3 bases, J lost 6 bases, and 11 bases lay in between. The CDR3 bases are TGTGCCAGCAGTGACAGGGAAGGGGCTGAAGCTTTCTTT. Protein: CASSDREGAEAFF.

Note on this clone: One end of the junction fails to match germline, which may point to a read error. The gene calls are TRBV10-2 and TRBJ2-3, with 8 bases that match TRBD2. The CDR3 has 16 residues. Germline values: CDR1 WSHSY, CDR2 SAAADI. The CDR3 reads CASSESRRTSIDTQYF. For the CDR3, the DNA is TGCGCCAGCAGTGAGTCCCGCCGGACTAGCATAGATACGCAGTATTTT.

The genes are TRBV11-3 and TRBJ1-1, with 7 bases lining up with TRBD1. This CDR3 is built from 15 residues. V dropped 5 bases and J dropped 1; count of bases not matched to a gene: 7. Germline values: CDR1 SGHNT, CDR2 YENEEA. The CDR3 protein is CASSPARGKNTEAFF. The CDR3 nucleotides are TGTGCCAGCAGCCCGGCCAGGGGGAAGAACACTGAAGCTTTCTTT.

This chain joins TRBV19 and TRBJ1-6, with TRBD1 as a possible D gene (5 bases). The CDR3 runs 15 residues. V lost 0 bases, J lost 10 bases, and 13 bases lay in between. The germline CDR1 and CDR2 sequences are LNHDA and SQIVND (reference sequence). The CDR3 loop reads CASSIDPEGNSPLHF. As DNA, the CDR3 is TGTGCCAGTAGTATAGATCCGGAGGGGAACTCACCCCTCCACTTT. Full variable domain (outside the CDR3, taken from reference TRBV19 and TRBJ1-6): DGGITQSPKYLFRKEGQNVTLSCEQNLNHDAMYWYRQDPGQGLRLIYYSQIVNDFQKGDIAEGYSVSREKKESFPLTVTSAQKNPTAFYLCASSIDPEGNSPLHFGNGTRLTVT.

V is TRBV9 and J is TRBJ2-5; 8 nucleotides agree with TRBD2. Losses at the gene ends were 4 bases for V and 5 bases for J; bases not matched to a gene: 10. This CDR3 is built from 15 residues. Germline V lookup: CDR1 SGDLS, CDR2 YYNGEE. CDR3 DNA: TGTGCCAGCAGCTTTGGACTAGCCCCGAGTGAGACCCAGTACTTC. It codes for CASSFGLAPSETQYF.

This clone appeared a few times. V gene TRBV9 combines with J gene TRBJ1-5; D may be TRBD1 (5 bases). The CDR3 runs 13 residues. V was clipped by 2 bases and J by 8 bases, with 11 bases between them. Germline V gene data show CDR1 as SGDLS and CDR2 as YYNGEE. The CDR3 DNA is TGTGCCAGCAGCGTTTTGCCAGGGAAGCCCCAGCATTTT. Translation: CASSVLPGKPQHF.

This clone was counted a few times. This chain uses TRBV9 with TRBJ1-1; D is possibly TRBD1 (5 bases). Trimming removed 0 bases from V and 8 bases from J, with 11 bases in between. This CDR3 has 13 amino acids. Germline CDR1 SGDLS, CDR2 YYNGEE. CDR3: CASSVEAGWEAFF. CDR3 DNA: TGTGCCAGCAGCGTAGAGGCAGGGTGGGAAGCTTTCTTT.